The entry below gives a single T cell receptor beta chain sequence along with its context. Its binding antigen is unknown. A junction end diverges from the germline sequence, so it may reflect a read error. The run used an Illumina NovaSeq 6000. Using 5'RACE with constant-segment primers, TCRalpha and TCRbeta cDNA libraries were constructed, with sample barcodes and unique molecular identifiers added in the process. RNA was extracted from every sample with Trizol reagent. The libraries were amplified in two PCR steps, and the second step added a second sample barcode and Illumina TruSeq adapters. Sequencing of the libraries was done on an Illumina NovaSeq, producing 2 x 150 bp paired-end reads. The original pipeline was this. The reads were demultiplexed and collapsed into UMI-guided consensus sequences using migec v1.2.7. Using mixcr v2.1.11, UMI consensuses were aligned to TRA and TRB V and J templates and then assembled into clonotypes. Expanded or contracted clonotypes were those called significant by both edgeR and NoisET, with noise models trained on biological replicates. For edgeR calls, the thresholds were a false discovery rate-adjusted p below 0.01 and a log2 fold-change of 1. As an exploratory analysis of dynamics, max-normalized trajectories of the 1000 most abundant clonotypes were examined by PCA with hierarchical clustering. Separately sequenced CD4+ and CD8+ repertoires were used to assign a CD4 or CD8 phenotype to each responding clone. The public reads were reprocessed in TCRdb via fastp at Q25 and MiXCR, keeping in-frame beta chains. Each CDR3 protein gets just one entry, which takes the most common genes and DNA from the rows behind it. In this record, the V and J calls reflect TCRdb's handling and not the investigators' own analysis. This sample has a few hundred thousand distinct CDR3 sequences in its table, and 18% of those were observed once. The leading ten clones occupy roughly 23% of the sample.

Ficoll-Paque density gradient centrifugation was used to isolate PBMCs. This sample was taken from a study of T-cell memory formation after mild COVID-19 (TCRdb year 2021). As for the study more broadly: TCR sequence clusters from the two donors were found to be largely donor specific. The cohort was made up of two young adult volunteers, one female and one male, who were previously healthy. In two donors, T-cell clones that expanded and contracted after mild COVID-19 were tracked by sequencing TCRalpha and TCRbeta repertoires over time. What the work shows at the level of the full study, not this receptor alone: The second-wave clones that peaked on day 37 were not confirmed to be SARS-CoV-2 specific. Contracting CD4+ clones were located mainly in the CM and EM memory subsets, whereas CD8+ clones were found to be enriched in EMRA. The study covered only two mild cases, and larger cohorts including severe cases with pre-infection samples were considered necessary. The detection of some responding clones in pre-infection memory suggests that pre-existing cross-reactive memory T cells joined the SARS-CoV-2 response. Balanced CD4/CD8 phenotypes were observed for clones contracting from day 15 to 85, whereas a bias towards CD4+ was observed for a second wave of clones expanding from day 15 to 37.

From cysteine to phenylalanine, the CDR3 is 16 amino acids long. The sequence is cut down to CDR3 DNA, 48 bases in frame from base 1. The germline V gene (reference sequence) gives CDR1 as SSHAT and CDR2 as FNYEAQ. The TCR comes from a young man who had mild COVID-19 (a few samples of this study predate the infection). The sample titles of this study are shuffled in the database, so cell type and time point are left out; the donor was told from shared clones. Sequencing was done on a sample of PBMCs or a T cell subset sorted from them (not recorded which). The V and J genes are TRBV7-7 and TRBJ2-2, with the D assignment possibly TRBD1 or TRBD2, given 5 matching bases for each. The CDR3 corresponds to CASNPLRGADTGELFF. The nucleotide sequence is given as TGTGCTAGCAACCCCCTTCGGGGCGCGGACACCGGGGAGCTGTTTTTT.